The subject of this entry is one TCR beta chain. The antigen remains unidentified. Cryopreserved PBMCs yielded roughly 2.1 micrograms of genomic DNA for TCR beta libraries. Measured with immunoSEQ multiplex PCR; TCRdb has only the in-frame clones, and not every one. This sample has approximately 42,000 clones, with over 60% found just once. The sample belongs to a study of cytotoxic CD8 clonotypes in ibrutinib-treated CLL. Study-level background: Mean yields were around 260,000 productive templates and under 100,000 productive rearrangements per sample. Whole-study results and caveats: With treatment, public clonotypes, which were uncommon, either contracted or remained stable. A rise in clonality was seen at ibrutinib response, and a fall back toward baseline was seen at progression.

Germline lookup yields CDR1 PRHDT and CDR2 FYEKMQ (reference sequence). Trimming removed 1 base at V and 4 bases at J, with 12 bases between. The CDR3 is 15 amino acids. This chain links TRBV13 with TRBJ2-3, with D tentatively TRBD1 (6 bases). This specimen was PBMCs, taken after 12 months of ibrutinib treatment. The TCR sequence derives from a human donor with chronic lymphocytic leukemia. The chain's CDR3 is CASSLAGTLADTQYF. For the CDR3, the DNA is TGTGCCAGCAGCTTAGCCGGGACATTAGCAGATACGCAGTATTTT.